The 14 T cell receptor beta chains in this list originate from one sample, sequenced in a study of T cell repertoires in cytomegalovirus infection. TCRdb redid the calling of the reads with MiXCR, one entry per CDR3 protein. The repertoire holds 450,000 to 650,000 distinct CDR3 sequences, about 25% seen once, with approximately 13% in the top ten. Sequencing input: PBMCs. These receptors were obtained from a human donor in good health (CMV status not recorded). Some clones in this sample may be carry-over from other donors' samples.

There are many counts of this clonotype. The V call is TRBV7-2, the J call TRBJ2-3; 14 bases line up with TRBD2. Looked up from germline, CDR1 is SGHTA and CDR2 is FQGNSA. After removal of 5 bases from V and 3 bases from J, the junction contained 7 bases not matched to a gene. CDR3 length: 17 amino acids. The CDR3 DNA is TGTGCCAGCAGCCCGGGACTAGCGGGAGTGGGAACAGATACGCAGTATTTT. Protein sequence: CASSPGLAGVGTDTQYF. Filled out from reference TRBV7-2 and TRBJ2-3, the complete variable domain reads GAGVSQSPSNKVTEKGKDVELRCDPISGHTALYWYRQSLGQGLEFLIYFQGNSAPDKSGLPSDRFSAERTGGSVSTLTIQRTQQEDSAVYLCASSPGLAGVGTDTQYFGPGTRLTVL.

The chain recombines TRBV5-1 with TRBJ2-6; D not resolved. CDR1 SGHRS and CDR2 YFSETQ come from the germline V gene. The V gene lost 4 bases and the J gene lost 0 bases, with 11 bases spanning the gap. This CDR3 has 16 amino acids. In DNA form, the CDR3 reads TGCGCCAGCAGCCTCCGTGACGGCTCTGGGGCCAACGTCCTGACTTTC. As protein: CASSLRDGSGANVLTF. Looking up the rest from reference TRBV5-1 and TRBJ2-6 gives the full variable domain: KAGVTQTPRYLIKTRGQQVTLSCSPISGHRSVSWYQQTPGQGLQFLFEYFSETQRNKGNFPGRFSGRQFSNSRSEMNVSTLELGDSALYLCASSLRDGSGANVLTFGAGSRLTVL.

This clonotype was recorded many times. The chain has TRBV7-2 and TRBJ2-3, with a tentative D call TRBD2 (5 bases). Germline CDR1 SGHTA, CDR2 FQGNSA. The V gene lost 8 bases and the J gene lost 0 bases, with 9 bases spanning the gap. The CDR3 spans 13 residues. This chain's CDR3 is CASRGPSTDTQYF. The CDR3 DNA reads TGTGCCAGCCGGGGTCCGAGCACAGATACGCAGTATTTT.

This clonotype was seen a few times. The V and J genes are TRBV28 and TRBJ2-7; the D call may be TRBD1 or TRBD2 (6 bases each). Looked up from germline, CDR1 is MDHEN and CDR2 is SYDVKM. This CDR3 has 15 residues. V was trimmed by 6 bases and J by 3 bases, leaving 18 bases between them. The CDR3 sequence: CASSSLGGGGYEQYV. CDR3 nucleotide sequence: TGTGCCAGCAGCTCCTTGGGGGGCGGAGGCTACGAGCAGTACGTC.

This clonotype was observed a handful of times. The gene calls are TRBV18 and TRBJ1-3; D possibly corresponds to TRBD1 (6 bases). CDR1 KGHSH and CDR2 LQKENI come from the germline V gene. CDR3 length: 15 amino acids. V lost 3 bases, J lost 2 bases, and 11 bases lay in between. The CDR3 DNA is TGTGCCAGCTCACCGAACAGGGACCCTGGAAACACCATATATTTT. Translation gives CASSPNRDPGNTIYF. Full variable domain (remainder filled in from reference TRBV18 and TRBJ1-3): NAGVMQNPRHLVRRRGQEARLRCSPMKGHSHVYWYRQLPEEGLKFMVYLQKENIIDESGMPKERFSAEFPKEGPSILRIQQVVRGDSAAYFCASSPNRDPGNTIYFGEGSWLTVV.

V and J are TRBV7-6 and TRBJ2-2, with TRBD2 as a possible D gene (7 bases). V was shortened by 2 bases and J by 7 bases, with 20 bases between the two germline ends. Germline CDR1 SGHVS, CDR2 FNYEAQ. The CDR3 is made up of 17 amino acids. The DNA of the CDR3 is TGTGCCAGCAGCTTATCCCTTACTGCGGGGGCGGTCGGGGAGCTGTTTTTT. It translates to CASSLSLTAGAVGELFF.

This clonotype was observed many times. This sequence joins TRBV7-9 and TRBJ1-5; D not resolved. The CDR3 totals 15 residues. Germline V gene lookup returns CDR1 SEHNR and CDR2 FQNEAQ (reference sequence). The V and J ends lost 7 bases and 1 base respectively, with 14 bases between them. CDR3 amino acids: CASTASHLSNQPQHF. The DNA for the CDR3 is TGTGCCAGCACCGCCAGCCATTTGAGCAATCAGCCCCAGCATTTT. Full variable domain (rest looked up from reference TRBV7-9 and TRBJ1-5): DTGVSQNPRHKITKRGQNVTFRCDPISEHNRLYWYRQTLGQGPEFLTYFQNEAQLEKSRLLSDRFSAERPKGSFSTLEIQRTEQGDSAMYLCASTASHLSNQPQHFGDGTRLSIL.

The chain links TRBV6-1 to TRBJ2-5; 9 bases align to TRBD1. Germline V gene sequence: CDR1 MNHNS, CDR2 SASEGT. V lost 4 bases to trimming and J lost 4 bases; unmatched junction nucleotides: 7. This CDR3 has 15 amino acids. The CDR3 bases are TGTGCCAGCAGTGGACAGGGGGTAGGAGGAGAGACCCAGTACTTC. The encoded protein is CASSGQGVGGETQYF.

In its sample, this clonotype was seen many times. This chain uses TRBV6-2 or TRBV6-3 with TRBJ2-1; D ambiguous. V lost 2 bases and J lost 0, with 5 bases in between. This CDR3 spans 14 amino acids. CDR1 is MNHEY and CDR2 is SVGEGT in the germline V gene. CDR3 sequence: CASSYDSSYNEQFF. As DNA, the CDR3 is TGTGCCAGCAGTTACGATAGCTCCTACAATGAGCAGTTCTTC.

This clonotype was counted a few times. This chain uses TRBV11-3 with TRBJ2-1, with D possibly TRBD2 on 6 matching bases. CDR1 SGHNT and CDR2 YENEEA come from the germline V gene. The CDR3 runs to 12 residues. Trimming took 7 bases from V and 5 from J, leaving 9 bases between them. CDR3 DNA: TGTGCCAGCACCCGGAGGGACAATGAGCAGTTCTTC. It translates to CASTRRDNEQFF.

CDR3 protein: CASSLGLLKETQYF. The CDR3 DNA follows: TGTGCCAGCAGCCTCGGACTTTTGAAAGAGACCCAGTACTTC. The chain carries TRBV5-6 and TRBJ2-5; a possible D gene is TRBD2 (5 bases). There are 14 residues in the CDR3. CDR1 SGHDT and CDR2 YYEEEE come from the germline V gene. Trimming removed 4 bases from V and 3 bases from J, with 13 bases in between.

The rearrangement links TRBV27 to TRBJ1-1, with D tentatively TRBD1 (5 bases). Trimming pared 1 base from V and 5 bases from J, leaving 11 bases between. The germline CDR1 and CDR2 sequences are MNHEY and SMNVEV (reference sequence). The CDR3 runs to 14 residues. The CDR3 protein is CASSLLWGKTEAFF. Here the CDR3 DNA reads TGTGCCAGCAGTTTATTGTGGGGGAAAACTGAAGCTTTCTTT.

The CDR3 nucleotides are TGCGCCAGCAGCTTGGTCGCCGAAGGCTATGGCTACACCTTC. Translated, it gives CASSLVAEGYGYTF. The gene calls are TRBV5-1 and TRBJ1-2; no firm D call. V shed 0 bases and J shed 4 bases, with 10 bases lying between them. The germline V gene encodes CDR1 SGHRS and CDR2 YFSETQ. The CDR3 spans 14 residues.

The chain links TRBV7-3 to TRBJ2-7; D not resolved. This CDR3 spans 13 amino acids. Germline V gives CDR1 SGHTA, CDR2 FQGTGA. The ends were cut back, 5 bases at V and 3 bases at J, with 11 bases in the middle. In DNA form, the CDR3 reads TGTGCCAGCAGCCCCTGGCTCGGCTACGAGCAGTACTTC. Residues: CASSPWLGYEQYF.